Each of the 18 T cell receptor beta chains below was sequenced from the same sample in a study of blood T cells in healthy people across ages (dated by TCRdb to about 2015). Receptor amplification or capture employed 5' RACE. TCRdb lists the instrument as Illumina HiSeq 2500. A second PCR of about 6 to 11 cycles was performed with a sample-barcoded 5' primer and a J-beta primer mix. The public reads were reanalyzed by TCRdb: fastp trimming at Q25, MiXCR alignment, in-frame beta chains only. Merged by CDR3 protein, the rows form single entries marked with the most common genes and DNA. The sample contains some 940,000 distinct CDR3 sequences, approximately 32% of them found a single time. Jointly, the top ten make up 10% to 13% of the sample. The sample was also reused in another study, on T cells of mothers and their children.

Sequenced material: blood. The source is a woman aged 40 to 50 in good health.

The CDR3 DNA follows: TGCGCCAGCAGCTTGGCGAGGGATGCCACTGAAGCTTTCTTT. Translated: CASSLARDATEAFF. The genes are TRBV5-1 and TRBJ1-1; D gene ambiguous. The CDR3 runs to 14 residues. Germline CDR1 SGHRS, CDR2 YFSETQ. V was pared by 0 bases and J by 4 bases, with 10 bases between.

This clonotype has ten or more counts. V usage is TRBV28 and J usage is TRBJ2-3; 8 bases match TRBD2. V lost 4 bases, J lost 8 bases, and 5 bases stayed unmatched. CDR1 MDHEN and CDR2 SYDVKM come from the germline V gene. The CDR3 is made up of 13 amino acids. This CDR3 reads CASSSGTSSTQYF. DNA of the CDR3: TGTGCCAGCAGTTCCGGGACTAGTAGTACGCAGTATTTT. Together with reference TRBV28 and TRBJ2-3, the CDR3 gives the full variable domain: DVKVTQSSRYLVKRTGEKVFLECVQDMDHENMFWYRQDPGLGLRLIYFSYDVKMKEKGDIPEGYSVSREKKERFSLILESASTNQTSMYLCASSSGTSSTQYFGPGTRLTVL.

In this sample, this clonotype turned up a few times. The rearrangement links TRBV7-2 to TRBJ2-3, with 15 bases aligning to TRBD2. J lost 4 bases, V lost 3 bases, and 5 bases had no gene match. Per the germline V gene, CDR1 is SGHTA and CDR2 is FQGNSA. This CDR3 is built from 17 residues. The chain's CDR3 is CASSLGLAGGGADTQYF. As DNA, the CDR3 is TGTGCCAGCAGCTTGGGACTAGCGGGGGGCGGGGCAGATACGCAGTATTTT.

A remark on this clonotype: A single base separates this from a much larger clone, so it may be a read error. This chain uses TRBV7-3 with TRBJ2-7, with D maybe TRBD1 (6 bases). The V gene lost 0 bases and the J gene lost 3 bases, with 12 bases spanning the gap. The V gene's germline CDR1 is SGHTA and CDR2 FQGTGA. CDR3 size: 15 residues. The CDR3 nucleotides are TGTGCCAGCAGCTTAACGGGGGCAGAGAGCTACGAGCAGTACTTC. It encodes CASSLTGAESYEQYF.

The chain recombines TRBV7-6 with TRBJ2-5; 10 bases match TRBD2. Germline V gene sequence: CDR1 SGHVS, CDR2 FNYEAQ. The J segment lost 0 bases and the V segment lost 1 base, leaving 11 bases of the junction unmatched. CDR3 length: 19 residues. CDR3 DNA: TGTGCCAGCAGCTTAGTAGCACTAGGGGGACTAGCGAACCAAGAGACCCAGTACTTC. Its protein product is CASSLVALGGLANQETQYF.

There are a few counts of this clonotype. The V and J genes are TRBV18 and TRBJ1-2; TRBD1 aligns across 9 bases. The V gene's germline CDR1 is KGHSH and CDR2 LQKENI. The CDR3 has 14 residues. Trimming cost V 5 bases and J 5 bases; bases outside gene matches: 6. The DNA of the CDR3 is TGTGCCAGCTCAGACAGGACAGGGGAATATGGCTACACCTTC. It specifies CASSDRTGEYGYTF.

This chain links TRBV3-1 with TRBJ2-5, with 8 bases that match TRBD1. The CDR3 runs to 16 residues. V shed 0 bases, J shed 5 bases, and the junction held 8 bases outside the gene matches. Germline V CDR1 and CDR2: LGHDT, YNNKEL (reference sequence). In DNA form, the CDR3 reads TGTGCCAGCAGCCAAGAGGAACACAGGGGGTCGGAGACCCAGTACTTC. This sequence encodes CASSQEEHRGSETQYF.

There are a few counts of this clonotype. CDR3 nucleotides: TGTGCCAGCAGTTTATCTGGGGCAGGGGGCTATGGCTACACCTTC. Translating it yields CASSLSGAGGYGYTF. V gene TRBV27 combines with J gene TRBJ1-2, with 7 nucleotides matching TRBD1. CDR1 is MNHEY, CDR2 SMNVEV, per germline (reference sequence). CDR3 length equals 15 residues. V dropped 0 bases and J dropped 4; count of bases not matched to a gene: 5.

The chain links TRBV7-9 to TRBJ2-3; D ambiguous. The CDR3 totals 12 residues. With 6 bases removed from V and 6 bases from J, the gap between germline ends came to 10 bases. Germline CDR1 and CDR2: SEHNR and FQNEAQ (reference sequence). The CDR3 DNA is TGTGCCAGCAGGGAACTGGAGGATACGCAGTATTTT. This sequence encodes CASRELEDTQYF.

This clonotype turned up a few times. The J gene is TRBJ1-5, the V gene TRBV20-1; no firm D call. Per the germline V gene, CDR1 is DFQATT and CDR2 is SNEGSKA (reference sequence). V gave up 0 bases and J gave up 6 bases, with 15 bases separating them. The CDR3 is made up of 15 amino acids. The DNA for the CDR3 is TGCAGTGCTAGAGATCGTTTGGGTCGTGGTCAGCCCCAGCATTTT. It encodes CSARDRLGRGQPQHF.

This clonotype was counted between two and nine times. The genes are TRBV3-1 and TRBJ1-2; no clear D. Between the trimmed V and J ends, which lost 0 bases and 4 bases, there was a span of 18 bases. CDR1 and CDR2 (germline): LGHDT, YNNKEL (reference sequence). The CDR3 is made up of 17 amino acids. This chain's CDR3 is CASSQELGKERTYGYTF. Written as DNA, the CDR3 is TGTGCCAGCAGCCAAGAACTAGGGAAAGAACGCACCTATGGCTACACCTTC.

In its sample, this clonotype was seen many times. V and J are TRBV6-1 and TRBJ2-7, with 13 bases aligning to TRBD2. Looked up from germline, CDR1 is MNHNS and CDR2 is SASEGT. V shed 8 bases, J shed 2 bases, and the junction held 3 bases outside the gene matches. This CDR3 has 14 residues. The CDR3 reads CASQTSGGPYEQYF. The CDR3 region has the DNA TGTGCCAGCCAGACTAGCGGGGGGCCCTACGAGCAGTACTTC.

This clonotype was counted between two and nine times. The gene calls are TRBV20-1 and TRBJ2-7; D remains unclear. Germline V gene lookup returns CDR1 DFQATT and CDR2 SNEGSKA (reference sequence). With 0 bases removed from V and 2 bases from J, the gap between germline ends came to 11 bases. CDR3 length equals 14 residues. For the CDR3, the DNA is TGCAGTGCTAGAGATTTGGCTGGAACCTACGAGCAGTACTTC. Translation gives CSARDLAGTYEQYF.

Concerning this clonotype: This may come from a read error, since a much larger clone is one base off. The chain employs TRBV28 and TRBJ2-3, with D uncertain. V was trimmed by 7 bases and J by 10 bases, leaving 21 bases between them. CDR1 and CDR2 (germline): MDHEN, SYDVKM. The CDR3 has 14 amino acids. The CDR3 is CASNSPPSVGAQYF. DNA for the CDR3: TGTGCCAGCAATTCACCACCCAGCGTAGGTGCGCAGTATTTT.

The sample holds many counts of this clonotype. The chain couples TRBV6-1 to TRBJ2-3; 11 bases match TRBD1. Per germline, CDR1 MNHNS and CDR2 SASEGT. J gave up 5 bases and V 10 bases, and 8 bases lay outside the gene matches. The CDR3 is made up of 14 amino acids. DNA of the CDR3: TGTGCCACAACCCCGGACAGGGGGCGAGATACGCAGTATTTT. Protein sequence: CATTPDRGRDTQYF.

This clonotype was observed a few times. This chain joins TRBV12-3 or TRBV12-4 and TRBJ1-2; no clear D gene. V was clipped by 6 bases and J by 1 base, with 18 bases between them. This CDR3 is 16 amino acids long. The CDR3 DNA follows: TGTGCCAGCAGGCGAGAGGACGGTGGCGGTAACTATGGCTACACCTTC. It codes for CASRREDGGGNYGYTF.

V usage is TRBV4-2 and J usage is TRBJ1-2; the match to TRBD1 covers 9 bases. The V and J ends lost 4 bases and 1 base, in that order; junction bases with no gene match: 22. The CDR3 has 21 amino acids. Germline CDR1 is LGHNA and CDR2 is YNFKEQ. The CDR3 reads CASSRMGWDRAQVSLNYGYTF. The CDR3 DNA is TGTGCCAGCAGCCGGATGGGTTGGGACAGGGCTCAAGTATCGCTTAACTATGGCTACACCTTC.

This chain connects TRBV12-3 or TRBV12-4 to TRBJ2-4, with D unclear. Trimming pared 4 bases from V and 0 bases from J, leaving 7 bases between. The CDR3 is 14 residues long. The chain's CDR3 is CASSCRTAKNIQYF. For the CDR3, the DNA is TGTGCCAGCAGTTGCCGGACAGCCAAAAACATTCAGTACTTC.